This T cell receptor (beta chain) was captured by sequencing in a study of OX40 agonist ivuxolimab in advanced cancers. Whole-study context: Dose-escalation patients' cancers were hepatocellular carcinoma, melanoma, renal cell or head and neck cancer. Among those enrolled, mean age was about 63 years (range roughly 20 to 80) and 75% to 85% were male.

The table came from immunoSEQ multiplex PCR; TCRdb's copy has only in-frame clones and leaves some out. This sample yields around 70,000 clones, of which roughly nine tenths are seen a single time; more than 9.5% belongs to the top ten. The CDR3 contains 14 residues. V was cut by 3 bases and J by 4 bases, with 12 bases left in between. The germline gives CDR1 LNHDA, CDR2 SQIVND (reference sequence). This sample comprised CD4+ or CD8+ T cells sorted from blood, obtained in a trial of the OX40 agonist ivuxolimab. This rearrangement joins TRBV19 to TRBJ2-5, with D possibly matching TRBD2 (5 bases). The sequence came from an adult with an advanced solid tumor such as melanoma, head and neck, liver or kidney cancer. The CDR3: CASSMGGGGETQYF. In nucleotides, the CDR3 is TGTGCCAGTAGTATGGGTGGCGGAGGAGAGACCCAGTACTTC.